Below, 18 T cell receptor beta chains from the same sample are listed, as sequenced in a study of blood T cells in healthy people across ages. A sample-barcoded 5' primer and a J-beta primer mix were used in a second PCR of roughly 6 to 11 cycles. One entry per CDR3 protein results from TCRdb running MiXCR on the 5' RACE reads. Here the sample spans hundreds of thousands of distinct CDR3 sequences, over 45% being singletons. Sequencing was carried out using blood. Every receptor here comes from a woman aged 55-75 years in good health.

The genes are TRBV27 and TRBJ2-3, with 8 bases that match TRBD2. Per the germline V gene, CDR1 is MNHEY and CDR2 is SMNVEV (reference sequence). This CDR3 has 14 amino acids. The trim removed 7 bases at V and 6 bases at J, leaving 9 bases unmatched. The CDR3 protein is CASTTGVAGDTQYF. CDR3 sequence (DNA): TGTGCCAGCACCACCGGGGTAGCGGGGGATACGCAGTATTTT.

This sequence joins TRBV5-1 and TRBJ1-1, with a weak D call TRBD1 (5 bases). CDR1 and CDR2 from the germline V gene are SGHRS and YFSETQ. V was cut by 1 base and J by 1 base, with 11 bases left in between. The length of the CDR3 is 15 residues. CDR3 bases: TGCGCCAGCAGCTTGTGGTGGGGCGCGAACACTGAAGCTTTCTTT. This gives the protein CASSLWWGANTEAFF. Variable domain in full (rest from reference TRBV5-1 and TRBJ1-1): KAGVTQTPRYLIKTRGQQVTLSCSPISGHRSVSWYQQTPGQGLQFLFEYFSETQRNKGNFPGRFSGRQFSNSRSEMNVSTLELGDSALYLCASSLWWGANTEAFFGQGTRLTVV.

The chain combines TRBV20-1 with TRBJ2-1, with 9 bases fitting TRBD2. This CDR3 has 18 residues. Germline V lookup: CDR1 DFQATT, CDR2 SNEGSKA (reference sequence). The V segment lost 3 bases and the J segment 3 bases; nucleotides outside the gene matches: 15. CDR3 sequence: CSASSSLAGSPRYNEQFF. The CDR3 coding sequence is TGCAGTGCTAGTTCGTCGCTAGCGGGATCGCCCCGCTACAATGAGCAGTTCTTC.

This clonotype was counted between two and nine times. CDR3 bases: TGTGCCAGCAGTCTTCAGGGTGGGGAACTGTTTTTT. Encoded protein: CASSLQGGELFF. The V gene is TRBV25-1, the J gene TRBJ1-4, with a possible D match to TRBD1 (5 bases). Trimming removed 5 bases from V and 12 bases from J, with 13 bases in between. Germline CDR1 MGHDK, CDR2 SYGVNS. The CDR3 length is 12 residues.

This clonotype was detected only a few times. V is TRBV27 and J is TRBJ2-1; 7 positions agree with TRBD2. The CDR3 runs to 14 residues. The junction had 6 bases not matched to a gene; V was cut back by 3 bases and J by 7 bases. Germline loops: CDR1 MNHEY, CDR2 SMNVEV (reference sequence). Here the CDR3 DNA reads TGTGCCAGCAGTTTTACTCGCGGGAGAAATGAGCAGTTCTTC. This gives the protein CASSFTRGRNEQFF.

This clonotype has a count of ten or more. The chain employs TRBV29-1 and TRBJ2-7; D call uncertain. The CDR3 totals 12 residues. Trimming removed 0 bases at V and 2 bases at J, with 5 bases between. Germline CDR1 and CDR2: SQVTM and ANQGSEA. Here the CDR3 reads CSVEDLTYEQYF. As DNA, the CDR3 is TGCAGCGTTGAAGACTTGACCTACGAGCAGTACTTC.

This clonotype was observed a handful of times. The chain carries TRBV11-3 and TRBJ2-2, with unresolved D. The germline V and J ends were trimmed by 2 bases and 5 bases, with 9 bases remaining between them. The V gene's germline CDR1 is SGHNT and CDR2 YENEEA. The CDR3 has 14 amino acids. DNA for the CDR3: TGTGCCAGCAGCTTAACCGCGTCAACCGGGGAGCTGTTTTTT. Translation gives CASSLTASTGELFF.

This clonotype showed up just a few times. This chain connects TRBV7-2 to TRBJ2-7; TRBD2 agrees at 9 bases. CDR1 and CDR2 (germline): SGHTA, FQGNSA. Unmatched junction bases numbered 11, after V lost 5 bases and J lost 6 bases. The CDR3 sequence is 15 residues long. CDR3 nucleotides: TGTGCCAGCAGCCGAGTAGCGGGAGTTTTAGTCGAGCAGTACTTC. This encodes CASSRVAGVLVEQYF.

CDR3 sequence: CASSEQGAADTQYF. DNA of the CDR3: TGTGCCAGCTCAGAACAGGGGGCCGCAGATACGCAGTATTTT. This chain links TRBV18 with TRBJ2-3; the match to TRBD1 covers 9 bases. After removal of 5 bases from V and 4 bases from J, the junction contained 4 bases not matched to a gene. Germline V lookup: CDR1 KGHSH, CDR2 LQKENI. The CDR3 contains 14 residues.

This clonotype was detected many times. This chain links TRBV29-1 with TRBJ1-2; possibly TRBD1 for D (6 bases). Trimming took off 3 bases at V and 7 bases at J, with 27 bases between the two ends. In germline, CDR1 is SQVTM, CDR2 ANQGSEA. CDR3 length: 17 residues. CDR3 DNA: TGCAGCGTTGACACCCCAGGGCGGGACAAGTTACTCGGTGGCTACACCTTC. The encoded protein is CSVDTPGRDKLLGGYTF.

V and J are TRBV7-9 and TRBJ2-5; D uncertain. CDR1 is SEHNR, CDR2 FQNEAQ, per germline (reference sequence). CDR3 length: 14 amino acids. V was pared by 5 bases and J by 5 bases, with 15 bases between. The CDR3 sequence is CASSQPGLKETQYF. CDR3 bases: TGTGCCAGCAGCCAGCCCGGGCTGAAGGAGACCCAGTACTTC.

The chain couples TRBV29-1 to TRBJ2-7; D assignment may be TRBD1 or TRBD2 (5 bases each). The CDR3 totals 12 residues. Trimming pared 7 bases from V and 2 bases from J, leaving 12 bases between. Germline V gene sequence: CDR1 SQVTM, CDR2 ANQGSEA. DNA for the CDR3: TGCAGCGCCCCTCGGGGCACCTACGAGCAGTACTTC. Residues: CSAPRGTYEQYF.

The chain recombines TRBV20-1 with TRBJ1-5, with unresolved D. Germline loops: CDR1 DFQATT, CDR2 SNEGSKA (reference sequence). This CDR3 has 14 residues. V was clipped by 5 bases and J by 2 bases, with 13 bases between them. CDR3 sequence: CSAGLDTRNQPQHF. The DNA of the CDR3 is TGCAGTGCTGGCCTCGACACTCGCAATCAGCCCCAGCATTTT.

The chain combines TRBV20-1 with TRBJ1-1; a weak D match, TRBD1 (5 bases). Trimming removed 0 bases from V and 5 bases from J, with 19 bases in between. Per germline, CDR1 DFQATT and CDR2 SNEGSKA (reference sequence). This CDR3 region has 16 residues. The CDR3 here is CSARDGASSRGTEAFF. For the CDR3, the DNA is TGCAGTGCTAGAGATGGGGCCTCAAGTCGGGGGACTGAAGCTTTCTTT.

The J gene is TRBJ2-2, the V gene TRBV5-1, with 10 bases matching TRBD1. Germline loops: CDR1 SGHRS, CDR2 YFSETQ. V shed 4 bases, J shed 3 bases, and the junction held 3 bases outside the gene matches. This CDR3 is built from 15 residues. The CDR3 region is CASSRQGADTGELFF. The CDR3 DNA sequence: TGCGCCAGCAGCCGACAGGGGGCAGACACCGGGGAGCTGTTTTTT.

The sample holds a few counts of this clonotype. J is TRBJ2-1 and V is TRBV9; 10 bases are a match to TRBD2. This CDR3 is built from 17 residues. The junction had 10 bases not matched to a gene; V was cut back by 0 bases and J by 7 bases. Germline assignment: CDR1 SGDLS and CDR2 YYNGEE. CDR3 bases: TGTGCCAGCAGCGTAGGCCCCTCTAGCGGGAGATGGAATGAGCAGTTCTTC. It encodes CASSVGPSSGRWNEQFF. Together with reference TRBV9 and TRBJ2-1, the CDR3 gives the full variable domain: DSGVTQTPKHLITATGQRVTLRCSPRSGDLSVYWYQQSLDQGLQFLIQYYNGEERAKGNILERFSAQQFPDLHSELNLSSLELGDSALYFCASSVGPSSGRWNEQFFGPGTRLTVL.

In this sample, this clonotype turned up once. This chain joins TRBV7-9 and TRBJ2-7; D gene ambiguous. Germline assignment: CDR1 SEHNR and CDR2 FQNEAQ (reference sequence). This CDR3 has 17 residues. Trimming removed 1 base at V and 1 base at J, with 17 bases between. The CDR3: CASSLERIGRPSYEQYF. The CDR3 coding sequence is TGTGCCAGCAGCTTAGAACGAATTGGCAGGCCGTCCTACGAGCAGTACTTC.

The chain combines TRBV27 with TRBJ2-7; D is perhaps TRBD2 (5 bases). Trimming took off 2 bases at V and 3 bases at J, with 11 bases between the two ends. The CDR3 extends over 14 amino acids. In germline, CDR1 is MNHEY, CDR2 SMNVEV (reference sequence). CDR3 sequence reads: CASSLTLVGYEQYF. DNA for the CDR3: TGTGCCAGCAGTTTAACACTAGTCGGCTACGAGCAGTACTTC.